One T cell receptor (beta chain) is described in this entry. Antigen specificity is unknown. Sequencing was performed with immunoSEQ multiplex PCR; in TCRdb, only in-frame clones are kept and a portion is missing. The sample yields approximately 99,000 clones, around 95% seen once. This sample was taken from a study of OX40 agonist ivuxolimab in advanced cancers. Study results and caveats: Clonal expansion was seen in CD4+ and CD8+ blood T cells by week 6 at 0.1 to 3.0 mg/kg.

This specimen was CD4+ or CD8+ T cells sorted from blood, taken in a trial of the OX40 agonist ivuxolimab. The TCR comes from an adult with an advanced solid tumor such as melanoma, head and neck, liver or kidney cancer.

CDR3 coding DNA: TGTGCCAGCAGCTTGACGGATTCCGGGGAGCTGTTTTTT. Protein: CASSLTDSGELFF. This chain connects TRBV7-9 to TRBJ2-2; D remains unclear. Deletions cut 3 bases from V and 6 bases from J, with 8 bases between. The CDR3 is made up of 13 amino acids. Germline V lookup: CDR1 SEHNR, CDR2 FQNEAQ (reference sequence).